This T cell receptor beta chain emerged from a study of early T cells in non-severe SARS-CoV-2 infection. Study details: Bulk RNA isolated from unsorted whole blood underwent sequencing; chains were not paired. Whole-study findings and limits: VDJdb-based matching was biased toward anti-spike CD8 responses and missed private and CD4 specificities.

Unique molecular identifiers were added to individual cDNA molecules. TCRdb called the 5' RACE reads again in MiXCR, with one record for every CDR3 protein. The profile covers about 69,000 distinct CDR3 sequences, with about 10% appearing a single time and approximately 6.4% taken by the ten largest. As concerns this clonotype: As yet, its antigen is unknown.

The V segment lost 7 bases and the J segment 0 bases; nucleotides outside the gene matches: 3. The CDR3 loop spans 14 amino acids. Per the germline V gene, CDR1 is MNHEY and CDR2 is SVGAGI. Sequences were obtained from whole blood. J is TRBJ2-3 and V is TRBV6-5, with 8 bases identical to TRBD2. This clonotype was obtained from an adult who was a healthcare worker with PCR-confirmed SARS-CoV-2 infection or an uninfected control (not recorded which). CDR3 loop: CASIASGSTDTQYF. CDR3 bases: TGTGCCAGCATCGCTAGCGGGAGCACAGATACGCAGTATTTT.